This T cell receptor beta chain was profiled in a study of beta chain features in type 1 diabetes. Investigators reverse transcribed all isolated RNA, so they sequenced expressed TCRB transcripts. Read counts averaged around 3.5 million for samples of naive, central memory and regulatory T cells. Clones were read by immunoSEQ multiplex PCR, and TCRdb kept only the in-frame ones, dropping some. Of about 620,000 clones detected, around 16% appear once; the ten largest clones hold more than 0.08%. The source is a man between 18 and 29 years old in good health. The sample taken for sequencing was naive CD4+ T cells from blood.

In DNA, the CDR3 is TGTGCCAGCAGCGCCTCGATAGGGCTCAGTGGCTACACCTTC. It translates to CASSASIGLSGYTF. The chain joins TRBV9 to TRBJ1-2; D is undetermined. This CDR3 has 14 residues. Deletions cut 3 bases from V and 7 bases from J, with 16 bases between. The germline V gene encodes CDR1 SGDLS and CDR2 YYNGEE. The complete variable domain, with remaining parts taken from reference TRBV9 and TRBJ1-2, reads DSGVTQTPKHLITATGQRVTLRCSPRSGDLSVYWYQQSLDQGLQFLIQYYNGEERAKGNILERFSAQQFPDLHSELNLSSLELGDSALYFCASSASIGLSGYTFGSGTRLTVV.